The clone carrying this T cell receptor (beta chain) was detected once. This record belongs to a study of CD8 T cells in Susac syndrome. CDR1 is DFQATT, CDR2 SNEGSKA, per germline (reference sequence). The V gene end was trimmed by 0 bases and the J gene end by 4 bases; junction bases not matched to a gene: 2. The CDR3 has 14 residues. Reverse transcription of roughly 0.5 to 1 ug RNA was performed with random hexamers. TCRdb called the immunoSEQ multiplex PCR reads again in MiXCR, with one record for every CDR3 protein. The sample includes over 65,000 distinct CDR3 sequences, about 92% of them seen just once.

This TCR was sampled from a human donor with Susac syndrome. Specimen: CD4+ T cells from PBMCs. The gene calls are TRBV20-1 and TRBJ2-5; 10 bases agree with TRBD2. The CDR3 protein is CSARDSSGGETQYF. The CDR3 coding sequence is TGCAGTGCTAGAGACTCTAGCGGGGGAGAGACCCAGTACTTC.